This passage covers 3 T cell receptor beta chains from one sample sequenced in a study of cytomegalovirus exposure and HLA in healthy donors. 60 Vbeta and 13 Jbeta primers were used in PCR. Assay: immunoSEQ multiplex PCR; the TCRdb copy retains only in-frame clones and omits some. The table has tens of thousands of clones, around 75% seen once; the top ten hold approximately 7.8%. The source material was PBMCs. All receptors derive from a man aged 55 to 69 in good health and CMV-seropositive.

The rearrangement links TRBV11-2 to TRBJ1-4; 8 bases are a match to TRBD1. In germline, CDR1 is SGHAT, CDR2 FQNNGV. This CDR3 has 17 amino acids. With V trimmed by 5 bases and J by 0 bases, 8 bases remained unmatched. The CDR3 region is CASSPGQGRPTNEKLFF. Written as DNA, the CDR3 is TGTGCCAGCAGCCCTGGACAGGGTAGGCCAACTAATGAAAAACTGTTTTTT.

The chain employs TRBV5-1 and TRBJ1-1; the D gene is possibly TRBD1 (6 bases). CDR1 SGHRS and CDR2 YFSETQ come from the germline V gene. The V end lost 4 bases, the J end lost 1 base, and 11 bases lay between the germline ends. This CDR3 is built from 14 residues. The CDR3 coding sequence is TGCGCCAGCAGCCAAACGACAGGGAACACTGAAGCTTTCTTT. Protein sequence: CASSQTTGNTEAFF.

This chain uses TRBV19 with TRBJ1-3; 7 bases are a match to TRBD1. This CDR3 has 14 residues. Germline CDR1 reads LNHDA; CDR2 reads SQIVND (reference sequence). J lost 4 bases, V lost 9 bases, and 9 bases had no gene match. The CDR3 DNA reads TGTGCCAGCCGACCGCCGGGACAGGGAAACACCATATATTTT. Residues: CASRPPGQGNTIYF.